This T cell receptor (beta chain) was observed in a study of metastatic and nonmetastatic thyroid tumors. Study as a whole: Samples came from malignant and benign thyroid patients, and repertoires were compared across blood and tumor or nodule tissue. Findings and caveats of the study: Malignant thyroid tumors reportedly exceeded benign nodules significantly in TCR beta diversity, with the difference appearing in blood and tumor.

None of the patients had undergone any treatment ahead of thyroid surgery. This CDR3 region has 13 residues. CDR1 and CDR2 (germline): MNHNS, SASEGT. V was clipped by 6 bases and J by 0 bases, with 8 bases between them. This clone was seen at least ten times. The target antigen is unknown. With a much larger clone just one base away, this may be a read error. Other DNA sequences of this sample code for an identical CDR3. Authors' processing steps: CDR3 was compared across clinicopathological groups, and the resulting differences were used to build a distant-metastasis classifier for papillary thyroid cancer. TCRdb reassembled clones from the PCR reads with MiXCR. These V and J calls originate from TCRdb's pipeline instead of the authors' own analysis. The repertoire includes around 35,000 clones, about 18% of them detected once, and less than 7.5% sits in the top ten.

V usage is TRBV6-1 and J usage is TRBJ1-1, with D hard to call. This receptor was obtained from a male donor with papillary thyroid cancer or a benign thyroid nodule (not recorded which). Some clones in this sample may be carry-over from other donors' samples. The source material was blood. The CDR3 DNA sequence: TGTGCCAGCAGCCGCCCTATGAACACTGAAGCTTTCTTT. Its translation: CASSRPMNTEAFF.